The text below deals with one TCR beta chain. In germline, CDR1 is LGHNA, CDR2 YNFKEQ. CDR3 length equals 17 residues. V was clipped by 0 bases and J by 2 bases, with 14 bases between them. This table comes from immunoSEQ multiplex PCR, and its TCRdb copy is limited to in-frame clones, with some not included. Found here are fewer than 600,000 clones, roughly four fifths of them singletons; the top ten hold around 11%. The data derive from a study of shared clonotypes between healthy human individuals. This TCR was sampled from a woman between 40 and 55 years old in good health. Some clones in this sample may be carry-over from other donors' samples. The gene calls are TRBV4-2 and TRBJ2-1; a weak D match, TRBD2 (6 bases). Sequencing was performed on PBMCs. CDR3 sequence (DNA): TGTGCCAGCAGCCAAGATCAAAGGCTAGCGACCTACAATGAGCAGTTCTTC. As protein: CASSQDQRLATYNEQFF.